A single T cell receptor (beta chain) is shown here with its context. These data are taken from a study of blood T cell repertoires in COVID-19. Overall study: The origin of the acute and convalescent COVID-19 samples was the United States, Italy and Spain. The analysed material was cDNA or gDNA that came from T cells, B-cell-depleted T cells, or PBMCs.

CDR1 and CDR2 (germline): KGHDR, SFDVKD. V dropped 1 base and J dropped 3 bases, with 11 bases sitting between them. The CDR3 spans 15 residues. Seattle patients were enrolled during active infection and followed longitudinally. This table comes from immunoSEQ multiplex PCR, and its TCRdb copy is limited to in-frame clones, with some not included. The sample holds approximately 170,000 clones, 84% seen once. The chain combines TRBV24-1 with TRBJ2-5; a weak D match, TRBD2 (5 bases). This sequence originates from a woman in her seventies with COVID-19, enrolled during active disease. The sample consisted of peripheral blood. CDR3 DNA: TGTGCCACCAGTGATTTAGGACCCGGGAAAGAGACCCAGTACTTC. Its translation: CATSDLGPGKETQYF.